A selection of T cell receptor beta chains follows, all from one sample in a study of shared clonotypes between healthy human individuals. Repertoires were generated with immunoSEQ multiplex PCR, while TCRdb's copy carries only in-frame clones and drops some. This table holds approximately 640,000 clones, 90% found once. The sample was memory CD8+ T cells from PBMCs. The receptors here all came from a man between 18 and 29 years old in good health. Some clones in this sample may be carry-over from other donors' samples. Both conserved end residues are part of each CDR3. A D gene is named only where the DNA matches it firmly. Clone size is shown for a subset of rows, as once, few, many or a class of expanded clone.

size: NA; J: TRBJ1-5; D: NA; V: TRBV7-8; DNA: TGTGCCAGCAGCCCGGGACACCAGTATAGCAATCAGCCCCAGCATTTT; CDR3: CASSPGHQYSNQPQHF
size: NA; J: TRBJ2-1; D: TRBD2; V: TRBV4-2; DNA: TGTGCCAGCAGCCTCCGGACTAGCCAGGAATACAATGAGCAGTTCTTC; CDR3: CASSLRTSQEYNEQFF
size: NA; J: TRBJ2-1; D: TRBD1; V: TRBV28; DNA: TGTGCCAGCACCCGACCGGGACAGGGGGCGGGTAATGAGCAGTTCTTC; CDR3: CASTRPGQGAGNEQFF
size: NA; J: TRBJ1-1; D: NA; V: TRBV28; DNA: TGTGCCAGCAGCCCCTCAGGGAACACTGAAGCTTTCTTT; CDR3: CASSPSGNTEAFF
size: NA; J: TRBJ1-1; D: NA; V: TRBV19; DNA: TGTGCCAGTAGTATTGGTCGGGGGTTCACTGAAGCTTTCTTT; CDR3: CASSIGRGFTEAFF
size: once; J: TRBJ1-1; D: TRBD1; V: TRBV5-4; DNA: TGTGCCAGCAGCCCCCCGGGACAGGGATTTAGGAACACTGAAGCTTTCTTT; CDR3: CASSPPGQGFRNTEAFF
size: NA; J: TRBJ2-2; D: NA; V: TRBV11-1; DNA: TGTGCCAGCAGACTTAGGACCGGGACGGGGAACACCGGGGAGCTGTTTTTT; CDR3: CASRLRTGTGNTGELFF
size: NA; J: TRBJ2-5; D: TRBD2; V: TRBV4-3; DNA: TGCGCCAGCAGCCAGACAGTACTAGCGGGATCTTTGGTTCATGGGACCCAGTACTTC; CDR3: CASSQTVLAGSLVHGTQYF
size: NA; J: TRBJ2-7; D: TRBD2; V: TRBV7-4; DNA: TGTGCCAGCAGCGTAGGATCCGTTCTAGCGGATCCCTACGAGCAGTACTTC; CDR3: CASSVGSVLADPYEQYF
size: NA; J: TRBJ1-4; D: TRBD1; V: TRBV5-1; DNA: TGCGCCAGCAGCTTCTATGGGACAGTCCTCGAAAAACTGTTTTTT; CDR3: CASSFYGTVLEKLFF
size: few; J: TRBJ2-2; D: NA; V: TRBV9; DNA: TGTGCCAGCAGCGTTCCAGGGACTAACACCGGGGAGCTGTTTTTT; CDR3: CASSVPGTNTGELFF
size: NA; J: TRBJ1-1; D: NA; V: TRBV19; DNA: TGTGCCAGTAGTAGCCCCTACGGTGTAGACCACACTGAAGCTTTCTTT; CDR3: CASSSPYGVDHTEAFF
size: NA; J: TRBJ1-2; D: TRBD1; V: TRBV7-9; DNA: TGTGCCAGCAGCTTAGGCCCAGACAGGGTCTATGGCTACACCTTC; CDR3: CASSLGPDRVYGYTF
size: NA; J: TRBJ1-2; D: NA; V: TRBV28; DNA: TGTGCCAGCAGTTCAGCAGGGCCCTATGGCTACACCTTC; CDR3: CASSSAGPYGYTF
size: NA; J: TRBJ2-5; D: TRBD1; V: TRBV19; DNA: TGTGCCAGTAGTCGAAGACAGGGGATTATGGAGACCCAGTACTTC; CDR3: CASSRRQGIMETQYF
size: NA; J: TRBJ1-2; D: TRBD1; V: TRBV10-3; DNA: TGTGCCATGACAGGGGGCACGGGGGGCTACACCTTC; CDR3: CAMTGGTGGYTF
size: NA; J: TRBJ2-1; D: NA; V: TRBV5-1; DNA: TGCGCCAGCAGCTTGGCTCGAAATGAGCAGTTCTTC; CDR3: CASSLARNEQFF
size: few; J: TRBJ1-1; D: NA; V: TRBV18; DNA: TGTGCCAGCTCACCGGGACGGAACACTGAAGCTTTCTTT; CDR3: CASSPGRNTEAFF
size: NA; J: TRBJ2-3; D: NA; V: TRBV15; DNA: TGTGCCACCAGCAGAGATCAATGGAGGTTGATTAGCACAGATACGCAGTATTTT; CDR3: CATSRDQWRLISTDTQYF
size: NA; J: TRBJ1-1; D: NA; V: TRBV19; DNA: TGTGCCAGTAGTATAGTCGGGGAAATGAACACTGAAGCTTTCTTT; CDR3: CASSIVGEMNTEAFF
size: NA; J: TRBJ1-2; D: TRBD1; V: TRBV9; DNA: TGTGCCAGCAGCGTAGCCCGGGACAGGGCCTATGGCTACACCTTC; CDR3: CASSVARDRAYGYTF
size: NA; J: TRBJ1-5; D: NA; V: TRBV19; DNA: TGTGCCAGTAGTATAGATACGGGACCCCCACGCCCCCAGCATTTT; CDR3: CASSIDTGPPRPQHF
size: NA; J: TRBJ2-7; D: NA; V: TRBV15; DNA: TGTGCCACCAGCAGTTGGACGGTCAGGGACGAGCAGTACTTC; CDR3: CATSSWTVRDEQYF
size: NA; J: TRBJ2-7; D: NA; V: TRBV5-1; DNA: TGCGCCAGCAGCTACAAACCTACGGGATCGCCCTACGAGCAGTACTTC; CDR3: CASSYKPTGSPYEQYF
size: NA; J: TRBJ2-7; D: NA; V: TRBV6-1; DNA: TGTGCCAGCAATGTCCCTCCCTACGAGCAGTACTTC; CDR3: CASNVPPYEQYF
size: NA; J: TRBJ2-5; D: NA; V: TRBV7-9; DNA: TGTGCCAGCAGCCCCCAAGGACGGGTGACGGAGACCCAGTACTTC; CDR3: CASSPQGRVTETQYF
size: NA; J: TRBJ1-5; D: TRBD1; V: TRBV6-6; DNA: TGTGCCAGCACCTCGGGACAGTTCAATCAGCCCCAGCATTTT; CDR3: CASTSGQFNQPQHF
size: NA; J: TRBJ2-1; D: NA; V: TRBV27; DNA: TGTGCCAGCAGTTTGGGCGGTGGCTACAATGAGCAGTTCTTC; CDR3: CASSLGGGYNEQFF
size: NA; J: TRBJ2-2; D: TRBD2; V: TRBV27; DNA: TGTGCCAGCAGTCTACGCCCTGGGCTAGCGGGAGGGTCGAACACCGGGGAGCTGTTTTTT; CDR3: CASSLRPGLAGGSNTGELFF
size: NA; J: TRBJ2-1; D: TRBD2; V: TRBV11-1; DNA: TGTGCCAGCAGCCAGAGCGGGAGGTATTTCGTTCGGAGTGAGCAGTTCTTC; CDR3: CASSQSGRYFVRSEQFF
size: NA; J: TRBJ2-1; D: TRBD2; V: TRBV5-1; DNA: TGCGCCAGCAGCTCAGGACTAGCGGGAGCAGGAGATGAGCAGTTCTTC; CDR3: CASSSGLAGAGDEQFF
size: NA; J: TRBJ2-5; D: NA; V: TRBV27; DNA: TGTGCCAGCAGTTTAAGGTACAGGGAGACCCAGTACTTC; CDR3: CASSLRYRETQYF
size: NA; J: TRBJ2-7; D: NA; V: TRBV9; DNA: TGTGCCAGCAGCGTAGACGGCATATACGAGCAGTACTTC; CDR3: CASSVDGIYEQYF
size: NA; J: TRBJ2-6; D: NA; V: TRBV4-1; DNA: TGCGCCAGCAGCCCGTTCGGGGGCTCTGGGGCCAACGTCCTGACTTTC; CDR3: CASSPFGGSGANVLTF
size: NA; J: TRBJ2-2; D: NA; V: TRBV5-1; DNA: TGCGCCAGCAGCTTGGTCCGGGGGCCGAACACCGGGGAGCTGTTTTTT; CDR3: CASSLVRGPNTGELFF
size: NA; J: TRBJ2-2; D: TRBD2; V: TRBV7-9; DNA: TGTGCCAGCAACAGCGGGAGGACAAACACCGGGGAGCTGTTTTTT; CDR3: CASNSGRTNTGELFF
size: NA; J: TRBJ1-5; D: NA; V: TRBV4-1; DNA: TGCGCCAGCAGCCAAGATGCGGGTTATCAGCCCCAGCATTTT; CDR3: CASSQDAGYQPQHF
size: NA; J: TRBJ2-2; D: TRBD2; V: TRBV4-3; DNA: TGCGCCAGCAGCCAAGATCAGCGCGGGGGTACCGGGGAGCTGTTTTTT; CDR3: CASSQDQRGGTGELFF
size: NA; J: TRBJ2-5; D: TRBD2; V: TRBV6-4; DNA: TGTGCCAGCAGTGACTCTGGCTCTGGACTAGCGGGAGGAGAGACCCAGTACTTC; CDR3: CASSDSGSGLAGGETQYF
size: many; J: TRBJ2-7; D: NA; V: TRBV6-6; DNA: TGTGCCAGCAGCCCCACAGAGGCCTACGAGCAGTACTTC; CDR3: CASSPTEAYEQYF
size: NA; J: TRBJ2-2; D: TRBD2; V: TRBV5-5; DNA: TGTGCCAGCAGCTCAAGAAGCGGGAGGGTCGGCACCGGGGAGCTGTTTTTT; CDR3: CASSSRSGRVGTGELFF